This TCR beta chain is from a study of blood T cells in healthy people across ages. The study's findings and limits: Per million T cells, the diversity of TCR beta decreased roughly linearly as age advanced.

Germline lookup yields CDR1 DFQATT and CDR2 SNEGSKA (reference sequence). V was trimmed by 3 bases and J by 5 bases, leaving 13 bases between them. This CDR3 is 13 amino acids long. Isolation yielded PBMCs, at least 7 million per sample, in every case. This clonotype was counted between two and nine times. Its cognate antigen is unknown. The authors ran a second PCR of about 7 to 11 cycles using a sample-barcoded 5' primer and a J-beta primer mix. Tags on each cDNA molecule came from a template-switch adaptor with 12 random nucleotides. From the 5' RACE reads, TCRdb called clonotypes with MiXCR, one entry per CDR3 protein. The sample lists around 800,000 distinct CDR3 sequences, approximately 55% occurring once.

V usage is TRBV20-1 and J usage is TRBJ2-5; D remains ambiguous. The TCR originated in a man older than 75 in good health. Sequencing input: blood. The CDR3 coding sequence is TGCAGTGCTAGCCGGGTAACTGGGGAGACCCAGTACTTC. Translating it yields CSASRVTGETQYF.